This TCR beta chain was recorded in a study of memory CD4+ T cells and cytomegalovirus serostatus. Regarding the study as a whole: 67 of 164 known CMV-associated TCRbeta sequences appeared in CD4+ memory. CMV serostatus prediction reached median AUC around 0.95, or 0.9 with US-trained model.

Per the original data handling: After removing out-of-frame reads, over 2 million distinct TCRbeta sequences remained. The data were produced by immunoSEQ multiplex PCR, yet TCRdb's version contains in-frame clones alone and is incomplete. V and J calls and clone size follow that table, whereas D and trimming were derived from the DNA. The sample holds about 50,000 clones; 82% are singletons and the top ten take around 0.38%. CDR3 length: 15 amino acids. Germline CDR1 reads MGHRA; CDR2 reads YSYEKL. V lost 2 bases, J lost 4 bases, and 5 bases stayed unmatched. Single viable CD3+CD4+CD8-CD45RO+ cells were sorted as the memory CD4+ T cells. Serostatus was set by detecting CMV pp150, pp28, p38, p52 IgG. This clone was observed a single time. What it binds is unknown.

V is TRBV4-1 and J is TRBJ2-5; 9 bases are a match to TRBD2. Sequenced material: memory CD4+ T cells from blood. The TCR was taken from an adult in good health and CMV-seronegative. CDR3 residues: CASSQSGGSGETQYF. The CDR3 nucleotides read TGCGCCAGCAGCCAAAGCGGGGGGAGTGGAGAGACCCAGTACTTC.